The T cell receptor (beta chain) described here comes from a study of long-term antiretroviral therapy in people with HIV. The CDR3 consists of 14 residues. Germline values: CDR1 ENHRY, CDR2 SYGVKD. V was clipped by 3 bases and J by 1 base; unmatched bases: 2. They ran version v3.0 of the immunoSEQ assay at survey level. The data were produced by immunoSEQ multiplex PCR, yet TCRdb's version contains in-frame clones alone and is incomplete. The sample includes over 10,000 clones, about 88% of them seen just once. Here the sequenced sample was unsorted PBMCs, taken 2.1 years after starting antiretroviral therapy. The V gene is TRBV10-3, the J gene TRBJ1-2; 7 bases line up with TRBD1. This clonotype was sampled from a woman aged 35 to 49 with HIV. CDR3 in amino acids: CAISEGGYNYGYTF. The CDR3 bases are TGTGCCATCAGTGAAGGGGGCTATAACTATGGCTACACCTTC.